This T cell receptor (beta chain) was recorded in a study of spatial heterogeneity in lung cancer. Study overall: Alpha-chain sequences were consistently detected less often than beta-chain sequences. Study findings and constraints: It was found that expanded intratumoral alpha and beta TCR counts tracked tumor mutation counts.

The CDR3 has 16 residues. Germline trimming cut 1 base from V and 7 bases from J; bases unmatched to any gene: 7. Germline CDR1 and CDR2: LGHDT and YNNKEL (reference sequence). This clonotype was picked up many times. Its antigen is undetermined. This beta chain is off target for a library built for alpha chains, so its abundance means little. The time point denotes: sample taken at primary tumor resection. There were 72 donors, all of them untreated patients with early-stage non-small cell lung cancer. Sequencing was performed on whole RNA extracted from tumor and nontumor lung tissue, or from frozen PBMC, and the material was left unsorted. TCR cDNA molecules were tagged individually, and each one carried a unique molecular identifier. MiXCR, run by TCRdb on the 5' RACE reads, gives a single entry per CDR3 protein. The data show about 13,000 distinct CDR3 sequences, with about 6% seen just once and roughly 10% held by the top ten.

The material was lung tumor tissue, obtained at surgery. The chain joins TRBV3-1 to TRBJ2-1, with 10 nucleotides matching TRBD2. The clonotype originates from a female donor with early-stage non-small cell lung cancer. The CDR3 DNA is TGTGCCAGCAGCCAAGGGCAGCGGGGGGGCCGGAATGAGCAGTTCTTC. Translated, it gives CASSQGQRGGRNEQFF.